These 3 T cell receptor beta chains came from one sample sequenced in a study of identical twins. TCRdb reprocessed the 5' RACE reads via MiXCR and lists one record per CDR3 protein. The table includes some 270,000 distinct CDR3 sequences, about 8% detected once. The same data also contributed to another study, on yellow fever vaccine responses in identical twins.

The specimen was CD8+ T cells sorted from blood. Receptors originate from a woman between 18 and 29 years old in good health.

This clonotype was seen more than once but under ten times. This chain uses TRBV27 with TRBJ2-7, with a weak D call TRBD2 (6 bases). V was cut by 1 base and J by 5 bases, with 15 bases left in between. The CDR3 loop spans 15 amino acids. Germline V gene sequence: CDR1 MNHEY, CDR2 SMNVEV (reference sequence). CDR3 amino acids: CASSLLFRDWDEQYF. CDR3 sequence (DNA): TGTGCCAGCAGTTTATTGTTCAGGGACTGGGACGAGCAGTACTTC.

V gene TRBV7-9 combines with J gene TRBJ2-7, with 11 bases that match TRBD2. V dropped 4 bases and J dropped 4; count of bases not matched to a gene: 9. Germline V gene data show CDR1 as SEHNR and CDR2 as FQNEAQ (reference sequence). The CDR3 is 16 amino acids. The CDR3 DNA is TGTGCCAGCAGCTACGCTCCGGGACTAGCGGATTACGAGCAGTACTTC. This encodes CASSYAPGLADYEQYF.

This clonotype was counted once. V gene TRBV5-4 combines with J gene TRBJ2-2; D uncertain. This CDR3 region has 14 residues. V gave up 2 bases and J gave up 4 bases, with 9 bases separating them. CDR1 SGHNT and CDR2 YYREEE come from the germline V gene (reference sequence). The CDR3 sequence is CASSLVPGTGELFF. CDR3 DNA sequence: TGTGCCAGCAGCTTAGTTCCAGGCACCGGGGAGCTGTTTTTT.